The text below deals with one T cell receptor beta chain. Its target is not known. The data stem from a study of response to subunit inactivated influenza vaccine. Study-level points and caveats: Few additional T cells are recruited per seasonal influenza vaccination, authors suggested.

The CDR3 has 13 amino acids. Germline-derived CDR1 and CDR2 are SGHRS and YFSETQ. V shed 3 bases, J shed 8 bases, and the junction held 7 bases outside the gene matches. TCRdb re-called the RT-PCR reads with MiXCR, one entry per CDR3 protein. The sample has approximately 730,000 distinct CDR3 sequences; over 11% are singletons. Sequencing was performed on PBMCs from blood, taken roughly 2 weeks before vaccination. The chain employs TRBV5-1 and TRBJ1-1; 7 bases agree with TRBD1. The receptor was isolated from a man aged 50 or older who received an inactivated influenza vaccine. This chain's CDR3 is CASSYRGGREAFF. The CDR3 DNA reads TGCGCCAGCAGCTACAGGGGCGGTAGAGAAGCTTTCTTT.